This T cell receptor (beta chain) comes out of a study of T cells in localized non-small cell lung cancer. Study-wide results and caveats: Overall survival was longer when the density of T cells in the blood was higher.

In regard to this clone: No antigen is known for it.

This CDR3 has 15 residues. The germline V gene encodes CDR1 SEHNR and CDR2 FQNEAQ (reference sequence). J was trimmed by 5 bases and V by 5 bases; bases with no gene match: 7. Data came from immunoSEQ multiplex PCR; TCRdb stores just in-frame clones and leaves some out. Of 60,000 to 75,000 clones in the sample, about 83% were seen once. The chain joins TRBV7-9 to TRBJ2-5; TRBD2 matches at 11 bases. The TCR originated in a female donor at least 60 years old with stage I lung adenocarcinoma. This material consisted of peripheral blood, taken before any cancer treatment. The CDR3 DNA reads TGTGCCAGCAGCGCAGGGACTAGCGGCTTGGAGACCCAGTACTTC. It is translated as CASSAGTSGLETQYF.